This T cell receptor beta chain was recorded in a study of shared clonotypes between healthy human individuals. Study-wide context: The plates for each donor numbered three CD4 naive, three CD4 memory, two CD8 naive and one CD8 memory.

In the study's own analysis: ImmunoSEQ output lacked quality scores and full-length reads, limiting matched filtering. Clones were sequenced by immunoSEQ multiplex PCR, and TCRdb holds only the in-frame ones, with some missing. The D gene and trimming were derived from the DNA, and the V and J assignments and clone size from that table. The sample has 1,400,000 or so clones; about 98.5% are singletons. Whole-study findings and limits: Clonotype sharing among donors was thought likely to change with sequencing depth. Naive CD4 clonotypes overlapped across a handful of donors at roughly 5.1%.

In regard to this clone: Its antigen is unknown.

Germline values: CDR1 MNHEY, CDR2 SVGAGI. V trimming: 5 bases; J trimming: 1 base; junction bases outside the gene matches: 7. This CDR3 spans 15 amino acids. The TCR was taken from a man between 25 and 39 years old in good health. The genes are TRBV6-5 and TRBJ1-1, with TRBD1 identical over 7 bases. Specimen: naive CD4+ T cells sorted from blood. Subset described: CD45RA+ positively selected. CDR3 in amino acids: CASSKTGQGNTEAFF. Here the CDR3 DNA reads TGTGCCAGCAGTAAGACAGGGCAAGGGAACACTGAAGCTTTCTTT.